The clone carrying this TCR beta chain was counted a single time. Its target is unknown. Mismatch with germline at one junction end may stem from a read error. Genomic DNA constituted the template upon which TCR beta VDJ and CDR3 profiling was performed. TCRdb recomputed calls from the reads with MiXCR, one row per CDR3 protein. The sample yields roughly 250,000 distinct CDR3 sequences, 82% seen once. This entry is derived from a study of CD8+CD57+ T cells in acquired aplastic anemia. Germline values: CDR1 SGHTA, CDR2 FQGNSA. The CDR3 is 13 amino acids. Findings and limits, study-wide: The study identified roughly 29 CD8+ CDR3 sequences shared by patients and controls.

Sequencing was done on patients that had shown CD8+CD57+ cell expansion by flow cytometry. Severe acquired aplastic anemia was present in all patients. Therapy had not been given to patients before blood sampling. The source of this sequence is a human donor with aplastic anemia. Material for sequencing was sorted CD4+, CD8+, or CD8+CD57+ T cells (not recorded which) from PBMCs. This chain joins TRBV7-2 and TRBJ2-1; TRBD2 might be the D (7 bases). For the CDR3, the DNA is TGTGCCAGCAGCGATACGGGGGGCGATGACCAGGGCTTC. Translated: CASSDTGGDDQGF.